This TCR beta chain emerged from a study of glioma-infiltrating T cells. Amplification of TCR alpha and beta CDR3 regions from RNA used iRepertoire nested multiplex PCR. One-step reverse transcription and amplification started from approximately 100-400 ng of tissue mRNA or PBMC total RNA. In TCRdb, the multiplex PCR reads were re-called with MiXCR into one record per CDR3 protein. In the table there are over 100,000 distinct CDR3 sequences, 20% to 25% of which are singletons. Study-level points and caveats: Tissue-blood divergence was below expectation in non-neoplastic patients, above in gliomas. Only very few CDR3 sequences appeared in both tissue and blood.

Within the sample, this clonotype is medium-sized. The antigen is undetermined. Germline V CDR1 and CDR2: MNHEY, SVGEGT. V dropped 6 bases and J dropped 4 bases, with 9 bases sitting between them. The length of the CDR3 is 12 residues. The chain links TRBV6-2 or TRBV6-3 to TRBJ1-1, with D maybe TRBD1 (5 bases). This clonotype was obtained from a human donor with low-grade glioma or glioblastoma, undergoing nonglioma brain surgery, or in good health (not recorded which). The source material was glioma tissue, nonneoplastic brain tissue, or PBMCs (not recorded which). The chain's CDR3 is CASRRTLTEAFF. CDR3 in DNA: TGTGCCAGCAGACGGACACTCACTGAAGCTTTCTTT.